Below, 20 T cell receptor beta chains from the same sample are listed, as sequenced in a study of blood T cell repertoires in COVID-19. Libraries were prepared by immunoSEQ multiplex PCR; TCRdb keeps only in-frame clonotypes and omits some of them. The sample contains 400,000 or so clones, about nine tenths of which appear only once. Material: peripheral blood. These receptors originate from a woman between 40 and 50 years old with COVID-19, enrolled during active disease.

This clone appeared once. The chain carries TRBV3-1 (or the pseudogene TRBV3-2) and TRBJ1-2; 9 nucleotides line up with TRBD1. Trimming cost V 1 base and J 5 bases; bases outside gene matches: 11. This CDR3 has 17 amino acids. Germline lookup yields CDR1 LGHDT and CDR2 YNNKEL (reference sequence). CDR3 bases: TGTGCCAGCAGCCAAGTCTTCCGTGCGGGGACAGGGTATGGCTACACCTTC. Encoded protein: CASSQVFRAGTGYGYTF.

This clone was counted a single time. CDR3 DNA sequence: TGTGCCAGCAGCGCCCGACAGGGAGAGACCCAGTACTTC. The encoded protein is CASSARQGETQYF. The rearrangement joins TRBV9 to TRBJ2-5; 7 positions match TRBD1. V gave up 3 bases and J gave up 4 bases; unmatched junction bases: 3. CDR3 size: 13 residues. Per the germline V gene, CDR1 is SGDLS and CDR2 is YYNGEE.

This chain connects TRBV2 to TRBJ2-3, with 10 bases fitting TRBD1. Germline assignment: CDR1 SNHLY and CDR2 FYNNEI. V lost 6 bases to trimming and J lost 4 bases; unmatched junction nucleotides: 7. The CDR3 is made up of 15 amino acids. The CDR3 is CASRWDRGYPDTQYF. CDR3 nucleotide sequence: TGTGCCAGCAGGTGGGACAGGGGATACCCAGATACGCAGTATTTT.

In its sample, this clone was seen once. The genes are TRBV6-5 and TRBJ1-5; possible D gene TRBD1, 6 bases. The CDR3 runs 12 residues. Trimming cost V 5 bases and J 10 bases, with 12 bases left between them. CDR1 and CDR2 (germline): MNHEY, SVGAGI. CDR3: CASSPLQGPQHF. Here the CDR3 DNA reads TGTGCCAGCAGTCCCCTACAGGGACCCCAGCATTTT.

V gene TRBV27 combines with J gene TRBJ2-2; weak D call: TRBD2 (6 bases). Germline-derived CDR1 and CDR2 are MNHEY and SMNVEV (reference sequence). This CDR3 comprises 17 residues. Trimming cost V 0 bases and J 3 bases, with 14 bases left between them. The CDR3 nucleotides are TGTGCCAGCAGTTTATCGCCCCCCGGGACTTACACCGGGGAGCTGTTTTTT. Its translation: CASSLSPPGTYTGELFF.

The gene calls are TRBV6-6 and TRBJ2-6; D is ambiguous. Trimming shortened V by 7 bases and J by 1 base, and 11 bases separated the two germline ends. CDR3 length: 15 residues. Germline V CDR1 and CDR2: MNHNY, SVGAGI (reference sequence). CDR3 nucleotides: TGTGCCAGCACCCCCGGTATGTCTGGGGCCAACGTCCTGACTTTC. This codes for CASTPGMSGANVLTF.

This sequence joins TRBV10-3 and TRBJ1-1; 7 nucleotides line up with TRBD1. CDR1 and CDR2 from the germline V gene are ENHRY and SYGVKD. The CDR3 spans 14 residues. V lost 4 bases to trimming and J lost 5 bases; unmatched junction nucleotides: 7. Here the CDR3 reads CAISADREGTEAFF. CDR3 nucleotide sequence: TGTGCCATCAGTGCTGACAGGGAAGGGACTGAAGCTTTCTTT.

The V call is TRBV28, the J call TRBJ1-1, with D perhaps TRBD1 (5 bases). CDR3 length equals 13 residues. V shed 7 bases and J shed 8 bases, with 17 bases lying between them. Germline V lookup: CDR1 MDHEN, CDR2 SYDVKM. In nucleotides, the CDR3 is TGTGCCAGCACCCCCCCGGCAGGGAAAGAAGCTTTCTTT. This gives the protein CASTPPAGKEAFF.

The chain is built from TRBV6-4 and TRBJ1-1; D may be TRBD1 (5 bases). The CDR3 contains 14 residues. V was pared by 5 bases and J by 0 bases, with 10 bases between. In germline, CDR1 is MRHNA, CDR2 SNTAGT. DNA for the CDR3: TGTGCCAGCAGTCAAGACAGCATGAACACTGAAGCTTTCTTT. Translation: CASSQDSMNTEAFF.

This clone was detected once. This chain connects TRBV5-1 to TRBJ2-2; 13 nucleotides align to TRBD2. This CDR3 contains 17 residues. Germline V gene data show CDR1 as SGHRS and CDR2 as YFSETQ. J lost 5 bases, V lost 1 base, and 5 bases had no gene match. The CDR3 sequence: CASSLMRTSGRTGELFF. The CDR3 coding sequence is TGCGCCAGCAGCTTGATGCGGACTAGCGGGAGAACCGGGGAGCTGTTTTTT.

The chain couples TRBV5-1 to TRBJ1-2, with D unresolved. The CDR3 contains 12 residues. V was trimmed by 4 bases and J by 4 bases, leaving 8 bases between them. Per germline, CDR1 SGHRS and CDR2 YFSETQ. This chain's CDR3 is CASSAGLYGYTF. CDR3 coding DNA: TGCGCCAGCAGCGCCGGACTCTATGGCTACACCTTC.

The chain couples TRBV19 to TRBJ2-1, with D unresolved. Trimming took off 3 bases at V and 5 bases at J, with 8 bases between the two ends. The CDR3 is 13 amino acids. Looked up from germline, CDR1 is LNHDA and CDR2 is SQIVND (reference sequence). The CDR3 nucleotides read TGTGCCAGTAGTATCAACACAGACAATGAGCAGTTCTTC. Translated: CASSINTDNEQFF.

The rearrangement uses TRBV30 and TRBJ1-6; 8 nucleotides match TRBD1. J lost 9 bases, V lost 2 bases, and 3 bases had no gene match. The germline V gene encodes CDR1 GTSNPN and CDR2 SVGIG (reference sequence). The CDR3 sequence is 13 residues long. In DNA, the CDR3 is TGTGCCTGGAGTCTGGACAGGGCTTCACCCCTCCACTTT. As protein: CAWSLDRASPLHF.

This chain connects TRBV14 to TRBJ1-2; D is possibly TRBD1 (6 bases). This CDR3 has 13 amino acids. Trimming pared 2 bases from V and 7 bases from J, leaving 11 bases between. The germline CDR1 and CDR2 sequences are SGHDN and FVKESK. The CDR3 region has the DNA TGTGCCAGCAGCCAACAACAGGGTTTTGGCTACACCTTC. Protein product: CASSQQQGFGYTF.

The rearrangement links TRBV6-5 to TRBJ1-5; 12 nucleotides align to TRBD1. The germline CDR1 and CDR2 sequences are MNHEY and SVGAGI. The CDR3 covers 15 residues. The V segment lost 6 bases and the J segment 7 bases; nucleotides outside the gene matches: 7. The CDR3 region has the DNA TGTGCCAGCAGACCGGGGACAGGGGGCGTCCAGCCCCAGCATTTT. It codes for CASRPGTGGVQPQHF.

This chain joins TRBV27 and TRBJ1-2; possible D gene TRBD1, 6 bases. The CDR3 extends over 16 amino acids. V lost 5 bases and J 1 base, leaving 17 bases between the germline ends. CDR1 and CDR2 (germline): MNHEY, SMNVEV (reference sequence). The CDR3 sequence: CASSNTKGGLNYGYTF. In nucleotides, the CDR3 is TGTGCCAGCAGTAACACGAAAGGGGGTCTTAACTATGGCTACACCTTC.

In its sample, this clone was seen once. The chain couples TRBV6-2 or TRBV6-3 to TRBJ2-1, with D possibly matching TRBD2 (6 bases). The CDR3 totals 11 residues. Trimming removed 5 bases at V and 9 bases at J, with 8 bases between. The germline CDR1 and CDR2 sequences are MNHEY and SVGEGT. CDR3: CASSHGSEQFF. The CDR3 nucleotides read TGTGCCAGCAGTCACGGGAGTGAGCAGTTCTTC.

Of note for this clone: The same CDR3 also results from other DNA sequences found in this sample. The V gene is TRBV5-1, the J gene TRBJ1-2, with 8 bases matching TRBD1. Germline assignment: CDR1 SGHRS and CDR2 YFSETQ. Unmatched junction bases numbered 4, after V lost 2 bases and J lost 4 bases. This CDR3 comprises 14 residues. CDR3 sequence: CASSLGQGGYGYTF. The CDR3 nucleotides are TGCGCCAGCAGCTTAGGACAGGGCGGCTATGGCTACACCTTC.

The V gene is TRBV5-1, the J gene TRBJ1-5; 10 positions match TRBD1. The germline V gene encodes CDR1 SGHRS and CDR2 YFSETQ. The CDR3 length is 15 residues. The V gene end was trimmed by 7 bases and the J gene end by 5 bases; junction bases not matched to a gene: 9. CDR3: CASAPRTGGDQPQHF. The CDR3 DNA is TGCGCCAGCGCCCCCCGGACAGGGGGAGATCAGCCCCAGCATTTT.

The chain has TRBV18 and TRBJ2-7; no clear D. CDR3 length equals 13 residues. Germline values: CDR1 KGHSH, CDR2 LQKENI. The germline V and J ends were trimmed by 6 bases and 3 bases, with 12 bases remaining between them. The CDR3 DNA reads TGTGCCAGCTCTGCTACTAATATCTACGAGCAGTACTTC. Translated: CASSATNIYEQYF. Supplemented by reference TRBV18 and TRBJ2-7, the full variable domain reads NAGVMQNPRHLVRRRGQEARLRCSPMKGHSHVYWYRQLPEEGLKFMVYLQKENIIDESGMPKERFSAEFPKEGPSILRIQQVVRGDSAAYFCASSATNIYEQYFGPGTRLTVT.